These 32 T cell receptor beta chains came from one sample sequenced in a study of T cells in Graves' hyperthyroidism and ophthalmopathy. Researchers amplified the TCR beta CDR3 regions from RNA transcripts. HTBI primers drove first-round RT-PCR of the TCR CDR3. TCRdb reanalysed the multiplex PCR reads using MiXCR and keeps one entry per CDR3 protein. The data hold hundreds of thousands of distinct CDR3 sequences, with 15% to 20% observed a single time. Source material: blood. Receptors were obtained from a young woman with Graves' hyperthyroidism.

This clonotype came up many times. The V call is TRBV16, the J call TRBJ1-2; D is unresolved. The CDR3 covers 13 residues. Per the germline V gene, CDR1 is KGHSY and CDR2 is FQNENV. Trimming stripped 2 bases from V and 3 bases from J, with 7 bases between. In nucleotides, the CDR3 is TGTGCCAGCAGCCAAAGTACAGACTATGGCTACACCTTC. It codes for CASSQSTDYGYTF.

At least ten counts were recorded for this clonotype. The gene calls are TRBV12-3 or TRBV12-4 and TRBJ2-2; 9 bases fit TRBD2. The CDR3 has 15 residues. The V and J ends lost 5 bases and 3 bases, in that order; junction bases with no gene match: 4. The CDR3 loop is CASSRSGGYTGELFF. CDR3 DNA: TGTGCCAGCAGTCGTAGCGGGGGATACACCGGGGAGCTGTTTTTT.

This chain joins TRBV15 and TRBJ2-2; TRBD1 or TRBD2 may be the D gene (5 bases each). V shed 6 bases and J shed 6 bases, with 20 bases lying between them. There are 16 residues in the CDR3. The V gene's germline CDR1 is LNHNV and CDR2 YYDKDF (reference sequence). CDR3 nucleotides: TGTGCCACCAGTCGTGGGACGCTCAAAGGGGCCGGGGAGCTGTTTTTT. As protein: CATSRGTLKGAGELFF.

This clonotype was counted many times. This chain links TRBV13 with TRBJ1-5; 7 nucleotides agree with TRBD1. The CDR3 has 16 residues. CDR1 and CDR2 (germline): PRHDT, FYEKMQ (reference sequence). The junction had 15 bases not matched to a gene; V was cut back by 6 bases and J by 7 bases. CDR3 protein: CASSRGPLRGEQPQHF. The CDR3 DNA is TGTGCCAGCAGTCGAGGGCCTCTCAGGGGGGAACAGCCCCAGCATTTT.

The table lists this clonotype with a few counts. This chain links TRBV7-9 with TRBJ1-5; TRBD1 agrees at 9 bases. The CDR3 consists of 14 residues. Trimming at V came to 3 bases and at J to 7 bases, leaving 4 bases not matched to a gene. Germline assignment: CDR1 SEHNR and CDR2 FQNEAQ (reference sequence). This chain's CDR3 is CASSFMTGGQPQHF. The CDR3 nucleotides read TGTGCCAGCAGCTTTATGACAGGGGGGCAGCCCCAGCATTTT.

At least ten counts were recorded for this clonotype. CDR3 coding DNA: TGTGCCAGCAGGCCAGATGCAGGGCTGGGCTACGAGCAGTACTTC. Residues: CASRPDAGLGYEQYF. The chain uses TRBV6-1 and TRBJ2-7; a weak D match, TRBD1 (5 bases). Looked up from germline, CDR1 is MNHNS and CDR2 is SASEGT. V dropped 6 bases and J dropped 3 bases, with 18 bases sitting between them. The CDR3 totals 15 residues.

This clonotype was seen ten or more times. The chain joins TRBV7-9 to TRBJ2-7; 8 bases agree with TRBD1. Germline V gene data show CDR1 as SEHNR and CDR2 as FQNEAQ (reference sequence). V was pared by 3 bases and J by 0 bases, with 4 bases of the junction left unmatched. The CDR3 is 15 amino acids. This chain's CDR3 is CASSLDRESSYEQYF. In DNA form, the CDR3 reads TGTGCCAGCAGCTTGGACAGGGAAAGCTCCTACGAGCAGTACTTC.

Remarks on this clonotype: A much larger clone differs by one base, so this may be a read error. The CDR3 does not close with the conserved phenylalanine or tryptophan, likely indicating a read error. V usage is TRBV29-1 and J usage is TRBJ1-1; 10 bases line up with TRBD1. Germline CDR1 reads SQVTM; CDR2 reads ANQGSEA. V lost 7 bases to trimming and J lost 3 bases; unmatched junction nucleotides: 8. CDR3 size: 14 residues. CDR3 loop: CSAIDRGLYTEAFL. DNA of the CDR3: TGCAGCGCAATAGACAGGGGGCTGTACACTGAAGCTTTCTTG.

This clonotype was detected only a few times. The chain links TRBV29-1 to TRBJ1-1, with 7 positions matching TRBD1. Trimming took 0 bases from V and 5 from J; bases not matched to a gene: 6. From germline, CDR1 is SQVTM and CDR2 ANQGSEA. This CDR3 spans 14 amino acids. The CDR3 nucleotides are TGCAGCGTTGAAGATCCCAGGGGGGAGACTGAAGCTTTCTTT. Its protein product is CSVEDPRGETEAFF.

The genes are TRBV3-1 and TRBJ2-5, with a possible D match to TRBD2 (5 bases). The ends were cut back, 1 base at V and 7 bases at J, with 19 bases in the middle. Germline-derived CDR1 and CDR2 are LGHDT and YNNKEL (reference sequence). This CDR3 region has 16 residues. CDR3 region: CASSQGPGGGLVTQYF. In nucleotides, the CDR3 is TGTGCCAGCAGCCAAGGGCCAGGTGGAGGACTCGTGACCCAGTACTTC.

This clonotype was seen more than once but under ten times. V gene TRBV28 combines with J gene TRBJ2-2, with 11 bases that match TRBD2. Germline CDR1 MDHEN, CDR2 SYDVKM. This CDR3 has 17 amino acids. The V segment lost 6 bases and the J segment 0 bases; nucleotides outside the gene matches: 6. For the CDR3, the DNA is TGTGCCAGCAGCATTGTACTAGCGGGGGCGAACACCGGGGAGCTGTTTTTT. It is translated as CASSIVLAGANTGELFF.

This clonotype was recorded at least ten times. This chain joins TRBV6-1 and TRBJ1-1; a possible D gene is TRBD1 (6 bases). CDR1 and CDR2 from the germline V gene are MNHNS and SASEGT. The CDR3 loop spans 14 amino acids. V gave up 5 bases and J gave up 4 bases, with 14 bases separating them. The CDR3 reads CASSPGGLGTEAFF. The DNA of the CDR3 is TGTGCCAGCAGTCCCGGGGGCTTGGGCACTGAAGCTTTCTTT.

This clonotype was seen many times. The J gene is TRBJ2-3, the V gene TRBV2, with a possible D match to TRBD2 (6 bases). Between the trimmed V and J ends, which lost 4 bases and 5 bases, there was a span of 13 bases. The CDR3 spans 14 residues. CDR1 and CDR2 (germline): SNHLY, FYNNEI. The CDR3 here is CASSALTEGDTQYF. The CDR3, as DNA: TGTGCCAGCAGTGCACTAACGGAGGGAGATACGCAGTATTTT.

This clonotype was counted at least ten times. The CDR3 loop is CASSLRSSYNSPLHF. For the CDR3, the DNA is TGTGCCAGCAGTTTACGAAGCTCCTATAATTCACCCCTCCACTTT. This chain connects TRBV12-3 or TRBV12-4 to TRBJ1-6; D is unresolved. Trimming left V 2 bases short and J 0 bases short, with 5 bases between. The CDR3 extends over 15 amino acids.

V and J are TRBV14 and TRBJ2-7; D gene uncertain. Germline V CDR1 and CDR2: SGHDN, FVKESK. The CDR3 contains 12 residues. The V gene lost 2 bases and the J gene lost 6 bases, with 8 bases spanning the gap. As DNA, the CDR3 is TGTGCCAGCAGCCAATATCCTCTCGAGCAGTACGTC. Protein sequence: CASSQYPLEQYV.

This clonotype was recorded at least ten times. This sequence joins TRBV7-2 and TRBJ2-7; the D gene is possibly TRBD1 (6 bases). The germline gives CDR1 SGHTA, CDR2 FQGNSA. This CDR3 has 15 amino acids. The V gene lost 4 bases and the J gene lost 2 bases, with 15 bases spanning the gap. In nucleotides, the CDR3 is TGTGCCAGCAGCTGGGGGACATACTTGACCTACGAGCAGTACTTC. Amino acid sequence: CASSWGTYLTYEQYF.

This clonotype was counted many times. The chain recombines TRBV25-1 with TRBJ1-2, with unresolved D. The CDR3 runs 11 residues. The V end was cut by 6 bases, the J end by 4 bases, with 6 bases between. Germline CDR1 MGHDK, CDR2 SYGVNS. Written as DNA, the CDR3 is TGTGCCAGCAGGGAGGTCTATGGCTACACCTTC. Its protein product is CASREVYGYTF.

In this sample, this clonotype turned up many times. Since a much larger clone is just one base distant, this may be a read error. In DNA, the CDR3 is TGTGCCACCAGACTTGACGAGATGAACGCTGAAGCTTTCTTT. Its translation is CATRLDEMNAEAFF. The rearrangement links TRBV6-1 to TRBJ1-1, with D uncertain. The CDR3 has 14 amino acids. From germline, CDR1 is MNHNS and CDR2 SASEGT.

In this sample, this clonotype turned up many times. This sequence joins TRBV2 and TRBJ1-3; D remains ambiguous. The CDR3 contains 14 residues. The V end lost 7 bases, the J end lost 3 bases, and 13 bases lay between the germline ends. Per the germline V gene, CDR1 is SNHLY and CDR2 is FYNNEI. Written as DNA, the CDR3 is TGTGCCAGCACCCGCCGGGCAGGTGGAAACACCATATATTTT. It codes for CASTRRAGGNTIYF.

The chain employs TRBV27 and TRBJ2-7; 7 bases match TRBD1. CDR1 is MNHEY and CDR2 is SMNVEV in the germline V gene (reference sequence). Germline trimming cut 3 bases from V and 3 bases from J; bases unmatched to any gene: 5. The CDR3 has 14 amino acids. The CDR3 coding sequence is TGTGCCAGCAGTTTCCGGGACAGCTACTACGAGCAGTACTTC. Amino acids: CASSFRDSYYEQYF.

This clonotype was observed many times. This chain links TRBV5-1 with TRBJ2-7, with 13 bases identical to TRBD2. V was pared by 3 bases and J by 3 bases, with 3 bases of the junction left unmatched. Germline V lookup: CDR1 SGHRS, CDR2 YFSETQ. The CDR3 has 15 residues. The CDR3, as DNA: TGCGCCAGCAGCTCAAGGACTAGCGGGGGCTACGAGCAGTACTTC. Its protein product is CASSSRTSGGYEQYF.

For this clonotype: A much larger clone lies one base from this, so it may be a read error. The conserved phenylalanine or tryptophan normally closing the CDR3 is absent here, so this likely arose from a read error. The genes are TRBV5-5 and TRBJ2-2, with D maybe TRBD2 (5 bases). V was shortened by 6 bases and J by 0 bases, with 12 bases between the two germline ends. Germline lookup yields CDR1 SGHKS and CDR2 YYEKEE (reference sequence). The CDR3 consists of 15 residues. The CDR3 protein is CASTPPGANTGELFL. The CDR3 nucleotides read TGTGCCAGCACCCCTCCCGGGGCGAACACCGGGGAGCTGTTTTTG.

This clonotype was detected many times. J is TRBJ1-2 and V is TRBV28; 11 nucleotides line up with TRBD1. The CDR3 runs to 13 residues. Germline CDR1 MDHEN, CDR2 SYDVKM. V was clipped by 8 bases and J by 8 bases; unmatched bases: 7. The CDR3 region is CASRGQGAYGYTF. The CDR3 DNA sequence: TGTGCCAGCCGCGGACAGGGGGCATACGGCTACACCTTC.

This clonotype came up many times. The gene calls are TRBV6-5 and TRBJ1-5; the D gene is possibly TRBD1 (5 bases). Germline V gives CDR1 MNHEY, CDR2 SVGAGI. The V gene lost 3 bases and the J gene lost 0 bases, with 9 bases spanning the gap. The CDR3 is made up of 15 amino acids. CDR3 sequence: CASSYGDYSNQPQHF. CDR3 nucleotide sequence: TGTGCCAGCAGTTATGGGGACTATAGCAATCAGCCCCAGCATTTT.

This clonotype has at least ten counts. The chain uses TRBV20-1 and TRBJ2-5, with 9 bases that match TRBD2. CDR1 DFQATT and CDR2 SNEGSKA come from the germline V gene (reference sequence). There are 16 residues in the CDR3. For the CDR3, the DNA is TGCAGCCACCGGGTTGGCGGGGGGGCCGGGCAAGAGACCCAGTACTTC. Encoded protein: CSHRVGGGAGQETQYF.

At least ten counts were recorded for this clonotype. The DNA for the CDR3 is TGTGCCAGCACCCCGCACCGAGAGACCCAGTACTTC. Translation gives CASTPHRETQYF. The chain couples TRBV6-1 to TRBJ2-5; no clear D. This CDR3 comprises 12 residues. V shed 7 bases and J shed 4 bases, with 10 bases lying between them. CDR1 is MNHNS and CDR2 is SASEGT in the germline V gene.

Ten or more counts support this clonotype. The chain combines TRBV6-5 with TRBJ2-7, with D uncertain. Germline assignment: CDR1 MNHEY and CDR2 SVGAGI. This CDR3 has 16 amino acids. Trimming pared 0 bases from V and 3 bases from J, leaving 15 bases between. CDR3 region: CASSYSVPAFNYEQYF. The CDR3 coding sequence is TGTGCCAGCAGTTACTCGGTGCCGGCGTTCAACTACGAGCAGTACTTC.

This clonotype was picked up many times. This chain uses TRBV6-1 with TRBJ1-1; maybe TRBD1 (5 bases). The ends were cut back, 2 bases at V and 0 bases at J, with 7 bases in the middle. CDR1 MNHNS and CDR2 SASEGT come from the germline V gene. The CDR3 spans 14 residues. In DNA form, the CDR3 reads TGTGCCAGCAGTGAATGGGGGGTGAACACTGAAGCTTTCTTT. Amino acids: CASSEWGVNTEAFF.

This clonotype was seen repeatedly, ten times or more. The V gene is TRBV6-5, the J gene TRBJ1-3; 9 nucleotides align to TRBD1. The J segment lost 7 bases and the V segment lost 7 bases, leaving 8 bases of the junction unmatched. The CDR3 runs to 14 residues. Per germline, CDR1 MNHEY and CDR2 SVGAGI. CDR3 in DNA: TGTGCCAGCATTCCGGGACAGGGATGGAACACCATATATTTT. Translation gives CASIPGQGWNTIYF.

This clonotype occurred many times. The rearrangement joins TRBV9 to TRBJ1-5, with D perhaps TRBD1 (6 bases). The CDR3 runs 16 residues. The germline V and J ends were trimmed by 0 bases and 7 bases, with 17 bases remaining between them. The germline gives CDR1 SGDLS, CDR2 YYNGEE. The CDR3 loop is CASSVGDTLGEQPQHF. The DNA of the CDR3 is TGTGCCAGCAGCGTAGGGGACACCCTAGGAGAACAGCCCCAGCATTTT.

The V and J genes are TRBV18 and TRBJ1-1; TRBD1 aligns across 7 bases. The V gene end was trimmed by 2 bases and the J gene end by 1 base; junction bases not matched to a gene: 13. The germline V gene has CDR1 KGHSH and CDR2 LQKENI. The CDR3 spans 18 residues. The CDR3: CASSPRNRGPRRNTEAFF. In DNA, the CDR3 is TGTGCCAGCTCACCAAGAAACAGGGGCCCTCGGAGGAACACTGAAGCTTTCTTT.

This clonotype was seen at least ten times. CDR3: CASSWGTEAFF. CDR3 in DNA: TGTGCCAGCAGTTGGGGGACTGAAGCTTTCTTT. This chain links TRBV6-5 with TRBJ1-1; D may be TRBD1 (5 bases). The CDR3 is 11 amino acids. Germline CDR1 reads MNHEY; CDR2 reads SVGAGI. The V end lost 4 bases, the J end lost 5 bases, and 5 bases lay between the germline ends.